This section outlines one T cell receptor (beta chain) sequence together with its context. Its antigen is as yet unknown. The record originates from a study of cytomegalovirus exposure and HLA in healthy donors. Study observations and caveats: Rare TCR sequences predominated, though certain public TCRs were found in many donors. Analysis was carried out at a later point, and it linked a missense DCLRE1C variant to TCR beta V- and J-gene trimming. What was likely a sequencing artifact was a cluster of highly shared sequence variants. An analysis was carried out at a later point. It showed that HLA-associated TCR beta chains were more clonally expanded than equally common non-associated chains.

Germline V gene lookup returns CDR1 LNHDA and CDR2 SQIVND (reference sequence). This CDR3 spans 14 amino acids. Trimming pared 6 bases from V and 0 bases from J, leaving 10 bases between. With 60 Vbeta and 13 Jbeta primers, the PCR was carried out. Some clones are missing from TCRdb's copy, which holds only in-frame ones; the method was immunoSEQ multiplex PCR. The table has some 150,000 clones, about four fifths seen once; the top ten hold 3.5%. The J gene is TRBJ2-3, the V gene TRBV19, with D maybe TRBD1 (6 bases). This sequence originates from a human donor in good health. Input material: PBMCs. The CDR3, as DNA: TGTGCCAGTAGGTGGGGGCAAAGCACAGATACGCAGTATTTT. It yields the protein CASRWGQSTDTQYF.